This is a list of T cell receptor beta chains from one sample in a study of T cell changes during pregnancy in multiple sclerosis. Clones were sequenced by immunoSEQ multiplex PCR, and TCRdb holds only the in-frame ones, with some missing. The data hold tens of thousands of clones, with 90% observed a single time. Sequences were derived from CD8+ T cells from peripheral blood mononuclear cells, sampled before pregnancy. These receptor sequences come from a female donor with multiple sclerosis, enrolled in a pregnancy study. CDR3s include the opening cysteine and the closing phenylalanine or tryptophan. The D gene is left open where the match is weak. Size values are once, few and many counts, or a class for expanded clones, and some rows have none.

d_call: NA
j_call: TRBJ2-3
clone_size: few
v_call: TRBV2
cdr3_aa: CASNQDTQYF
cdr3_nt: TGTGCCAGCAATCAAGATACGCAGTATTTT

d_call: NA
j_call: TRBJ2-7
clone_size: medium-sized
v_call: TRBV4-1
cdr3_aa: CASSQGPLVTYEQYF
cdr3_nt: TGCGCCAGCAGCCAAGGGCCCTTGGTAACCTACGAGCAGTACTTC

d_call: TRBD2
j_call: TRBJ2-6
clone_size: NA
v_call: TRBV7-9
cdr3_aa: CASSRAGATSGANVLTF
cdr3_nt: TGTGCCAGCAGCAGAGCGGGAGCCACCTCTGGGGCCAACGTCCTGACTTTC

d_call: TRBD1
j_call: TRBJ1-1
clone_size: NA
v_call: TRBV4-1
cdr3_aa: CASSQGTGAMNTEAFF
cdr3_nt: TGCGCCAGCAGCCAAGGGACAGGGGCCATGAACACTGAAGCTTTCTTT

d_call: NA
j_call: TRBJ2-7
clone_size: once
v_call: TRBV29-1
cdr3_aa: CSVETRDYEQYF
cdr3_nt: TGCAGCGTTGAAACCCGGGACTACGAGCAGTACTTC

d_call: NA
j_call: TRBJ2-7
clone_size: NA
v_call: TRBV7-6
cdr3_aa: CASSHAAGSAYEQYF
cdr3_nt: TGTGCCAGCAGTCACGCGGCGGGGTCTGCCTACGAGCAGTACTTC

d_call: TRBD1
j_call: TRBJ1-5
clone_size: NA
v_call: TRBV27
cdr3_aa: CASSGGINQPQHF
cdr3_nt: TGTGCCAGTTCAGGGGGTATTAATCAGCCCCAGCATTTT

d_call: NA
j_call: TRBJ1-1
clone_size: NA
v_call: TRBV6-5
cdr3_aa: CASSYSQGRSEAFF
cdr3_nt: TGTGCCAGCAGTTACAGCCAGGGCAGGTCTGAAGCTTTCTTT

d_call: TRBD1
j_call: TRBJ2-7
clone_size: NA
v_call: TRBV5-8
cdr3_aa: CASSLRDSSYEQYF
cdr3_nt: TGTGCCAGCAGCCTCCGGGACAGCTCCTACGAGCAGTACTTC

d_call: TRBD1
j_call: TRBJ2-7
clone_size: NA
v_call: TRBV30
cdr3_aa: CAWSRDREYLSSYEQYF
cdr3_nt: TGTGCCTGGAGCCGGGACAGGGAATATCTGAGCTCCTACGAGCAGTACTTC

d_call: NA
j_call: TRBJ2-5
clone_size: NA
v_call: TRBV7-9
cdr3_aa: CASRDDSRSTPQETQYF
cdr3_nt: TGTGCCAGCAGAGACGACAGCCGCTCGACCCCTCAAGAGACCCAGTACTTC

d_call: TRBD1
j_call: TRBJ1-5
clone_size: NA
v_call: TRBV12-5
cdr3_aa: CASGLAIIRDRGNQPQHF
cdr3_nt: TGTGCTAGTGGTTTGGCGATAATCCGGGACAGGGGCAATCAGCCCCAGCATTTT

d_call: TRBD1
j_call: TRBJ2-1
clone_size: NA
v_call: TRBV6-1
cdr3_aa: CASSEGTGVSNEQFF
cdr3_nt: TGTGCCAGCAGTGAAGGGACAGGGGTTTCGAATGAGCAGTTCTTC

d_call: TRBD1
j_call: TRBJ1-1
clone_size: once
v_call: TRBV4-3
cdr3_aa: CASSPWGQHTEAFF
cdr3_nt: TGCGCCAGCAGCCCCTGGGGACAGCACACTGAAGCTTTCTTT

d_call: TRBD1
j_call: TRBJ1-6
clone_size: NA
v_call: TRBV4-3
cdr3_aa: CASSVWTGDNSPLHF
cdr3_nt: TGCGCCAGCAGCGTCTGGACAGGGGATAATTCACCCCTCCACTTT

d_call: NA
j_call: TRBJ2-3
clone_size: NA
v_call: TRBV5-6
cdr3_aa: CASSLWTADTQYF
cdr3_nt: TGTGCCAGCAGCCTATGGACAGCGGATACGCAGTATTTT